This paragraph reports one T cell receptor (beta chain). Original data processing: Reference gene primer amplification in the assay estimated nucleated cell counts. Sequencing used immunoSEQ multiplex PCR; TCRdb keeps in-frame clones, though not all of them. V, J and clone size are taken as reported in that table, and D and trimming were inferred from the DNA itself. The sample contains 150,000 or so clones, 80% of which appear only once. This sample was taken from a study of blood T cell repertoires in COVID-19. The V gene end was trimmed by 5 bases and the J gene end by 7 bases; junction bases not matched to a gene: 8. CDR3 length: 14 amino acids. Germline CDR1 reads SGHVS; CDR2 reads FNYEAQ.

The specimen sequenced was peripheral blood. This TCR was recovered from a man aged 55 to 70 with acute or convalescent COVID-19. This chain connects TRBV7-6 to TRBJ2-7; 10 nucleotides match TRBD1. The CDR3 DNA reads TGTGCCAGCAGCGATACCGGGACAGGGGAGGAGCAGTACTTC. Its translation: CASSDTGTGEEQYF.